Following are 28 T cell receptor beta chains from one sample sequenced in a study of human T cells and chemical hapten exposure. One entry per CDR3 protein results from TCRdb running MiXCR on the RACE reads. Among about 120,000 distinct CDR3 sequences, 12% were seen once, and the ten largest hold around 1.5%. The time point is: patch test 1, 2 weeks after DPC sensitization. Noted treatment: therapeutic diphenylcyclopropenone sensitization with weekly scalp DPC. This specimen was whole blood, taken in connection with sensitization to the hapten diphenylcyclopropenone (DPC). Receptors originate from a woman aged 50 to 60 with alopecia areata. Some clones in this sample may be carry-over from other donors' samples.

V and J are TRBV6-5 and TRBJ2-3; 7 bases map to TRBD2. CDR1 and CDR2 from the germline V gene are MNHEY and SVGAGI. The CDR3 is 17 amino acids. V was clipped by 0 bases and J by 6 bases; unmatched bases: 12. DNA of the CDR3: TGTGCCAGCAGTTACTCGCGGCTGGGAGGGGTGGAGGATACGCAGTATTTT. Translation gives CASSYSRLGGVEDTQYF.

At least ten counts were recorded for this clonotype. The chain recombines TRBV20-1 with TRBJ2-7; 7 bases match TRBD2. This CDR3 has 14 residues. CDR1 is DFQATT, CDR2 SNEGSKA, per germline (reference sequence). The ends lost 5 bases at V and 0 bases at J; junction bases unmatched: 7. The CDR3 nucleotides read TGCAGTGCTCCTCTAGCGGAAAGCTCCTACGAGCAGTACTTC. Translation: CSAPLAESSYEQYF.

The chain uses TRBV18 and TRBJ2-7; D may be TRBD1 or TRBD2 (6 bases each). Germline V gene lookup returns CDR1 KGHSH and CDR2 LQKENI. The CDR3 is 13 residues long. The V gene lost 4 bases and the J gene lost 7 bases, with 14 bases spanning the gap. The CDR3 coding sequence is TGTGCCAGCTCACAGGACAGTGCGGGGGAGCAGTACTTC. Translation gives CASSQDSAGEQYF.

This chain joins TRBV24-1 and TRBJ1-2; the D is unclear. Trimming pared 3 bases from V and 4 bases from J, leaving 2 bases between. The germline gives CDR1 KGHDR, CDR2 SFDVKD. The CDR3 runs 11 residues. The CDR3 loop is CATSDVYGYTF. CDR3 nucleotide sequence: TGTGCCACCAGTGATGTCTATGGCTACACCTTC.

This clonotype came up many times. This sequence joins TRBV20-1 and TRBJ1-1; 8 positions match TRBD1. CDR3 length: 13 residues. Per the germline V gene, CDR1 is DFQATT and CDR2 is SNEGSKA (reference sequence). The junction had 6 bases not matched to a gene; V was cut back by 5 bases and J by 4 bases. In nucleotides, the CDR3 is TGCAGTGCTTACGGACAGGGAGCCACTGAAGCTTTCTTT. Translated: CSAYGQGATEAFF.

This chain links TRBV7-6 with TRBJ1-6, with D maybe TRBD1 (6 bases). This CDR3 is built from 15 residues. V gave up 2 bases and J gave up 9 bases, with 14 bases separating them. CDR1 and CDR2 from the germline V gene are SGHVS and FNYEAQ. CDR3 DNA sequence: TGTGCCAGCAGCTTAAACAGTGGCAGGGGTTCACCCCTCCACTTT. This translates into CASSLNSGRGSPLHF.

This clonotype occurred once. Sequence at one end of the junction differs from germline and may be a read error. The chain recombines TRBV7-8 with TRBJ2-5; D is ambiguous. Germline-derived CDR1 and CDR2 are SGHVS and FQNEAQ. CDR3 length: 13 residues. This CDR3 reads CARSLPVKGPWYF. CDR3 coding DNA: TGTGCCAGGAGCTTACCTGTGAAGGGCCCTTGGTACTTC.

The CDR3 protein is CASSFIGTEAFF. The CDR3, as DNA: TGTGCCAGCAGTTTTATAGGAACTGAAGCTTTCTTT. The chain carries TRBV27 and TRBJ1-1; no definite D call. Per the germline V gene, CDR1 is MNHEY and CDR2 is SMNVEV (reference sequence). The V gene lost 3 bases and the J gene lost 5 bases, with 7 bases spanning the gap. CDR3 length: 12 residues.

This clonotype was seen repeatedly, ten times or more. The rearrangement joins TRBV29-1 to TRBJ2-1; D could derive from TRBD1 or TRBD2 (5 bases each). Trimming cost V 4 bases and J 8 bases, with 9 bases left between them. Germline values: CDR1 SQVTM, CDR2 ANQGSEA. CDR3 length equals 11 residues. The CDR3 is CSVVGADEQFF. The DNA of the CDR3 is TGCAGCGTTGTCGGGGCCGATGAGCAGTTCTTC.

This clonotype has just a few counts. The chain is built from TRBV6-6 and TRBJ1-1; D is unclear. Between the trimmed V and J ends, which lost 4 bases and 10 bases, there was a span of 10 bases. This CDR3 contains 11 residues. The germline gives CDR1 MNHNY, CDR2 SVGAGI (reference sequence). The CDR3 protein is CASSLTAAAFF. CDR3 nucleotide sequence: TGTGCCAGCAGTTTAACAGCTGCAGCTTTCTTT.

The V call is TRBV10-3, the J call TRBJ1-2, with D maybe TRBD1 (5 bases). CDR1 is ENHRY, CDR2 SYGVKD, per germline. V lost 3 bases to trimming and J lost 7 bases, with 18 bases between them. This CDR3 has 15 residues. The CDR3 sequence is CAISDGRKLQGGYTF. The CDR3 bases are TGTGCCATCAGTGACGGACGGAAGCTGCAGGGTGGCTACACCTTC.

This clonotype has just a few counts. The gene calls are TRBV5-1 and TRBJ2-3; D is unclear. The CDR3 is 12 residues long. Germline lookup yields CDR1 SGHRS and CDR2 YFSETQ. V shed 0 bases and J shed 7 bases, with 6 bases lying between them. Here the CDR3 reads CASSLDVYTQYF. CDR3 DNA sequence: TGCGCCAGCAGCTTGGACGTTTATACGCAGTATTTT.

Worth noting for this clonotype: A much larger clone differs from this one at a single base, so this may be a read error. CDR3 protein: CATSGQGNTEALF. The CDR3 DNA sequence: TGTGCCACCTCGGGACAGGGGAACACTGAAGCTCTCTTT. The chain is built from TRBV10-3 and TRBJ1-1, with 10 bases that match TRBD1. CDR1 and CDR2 from the germline V gene are ENHRY and SYGVKD. This CDR3 comprises 13 residues.

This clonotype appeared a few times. The CDR3 sequence is CASSFGTGGRQPQHF. CDR3 bases: TGTGCCAGCAGTTTCGGGACAGGGGGACGGCAGCCCCAGCATTTT. This chain connects TRBV27 to TRBJ1-5; 11 bases line up with TRBD1. Unmatched junction bases numbered 5, after V lost 3 bases and J lost 7 bases. The CDR3 totals 15 residues. Germline loops: CDR1 MNHEY, CDR2 SMNVEV (reference sequence).

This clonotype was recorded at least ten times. The chain's CDR3 is CASSFSRDSLDEQFF. The CDR3 nucleotides read TGCGCCAGCAGCTTCTCTAGGGACAGTTTGGATGAGCAGTTCTTC. V usage is TRBV5-1 and J usage is TRBJ2-1; 7 bases are shared with TRBD1. Germline CDR1 SGHRS, CDR2 YFSETQ. V was clipped by 2 bases and J by 8 bases; unmatched bases: 10. CDR3 size: 15 residues. The full variable domain, completed using reference TRBV5-1 and TRBJ2-1, is KAGVTQTPRYLIKTRGQQVTLSCSPISGHRSVSWYQQTPGQGLQFLFEYFSETQRNKGNFPGRFSGRQFSNSRSEMNVSTLELGDSALYLCASSFSRDSLDEQFFGPGTRLTVL.

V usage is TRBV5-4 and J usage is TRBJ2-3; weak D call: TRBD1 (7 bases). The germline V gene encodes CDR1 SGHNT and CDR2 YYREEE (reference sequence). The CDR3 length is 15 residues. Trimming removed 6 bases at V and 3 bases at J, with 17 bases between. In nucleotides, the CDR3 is TGTGCCAGCACCCTAGAGACAGGGAGGACAGATACGCAGTATTTT. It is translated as CASTLETGRTDTQYF.

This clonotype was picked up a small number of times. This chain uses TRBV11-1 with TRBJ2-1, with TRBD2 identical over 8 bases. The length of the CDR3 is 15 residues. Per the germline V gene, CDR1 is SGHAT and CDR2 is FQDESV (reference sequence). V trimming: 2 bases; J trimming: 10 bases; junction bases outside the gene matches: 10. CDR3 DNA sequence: TGTGCCAGCAGCTTAAGCGGGAGTATGTTTGGGGAGCAGTTCTTC. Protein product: CASSLSGSMFGEQFF.

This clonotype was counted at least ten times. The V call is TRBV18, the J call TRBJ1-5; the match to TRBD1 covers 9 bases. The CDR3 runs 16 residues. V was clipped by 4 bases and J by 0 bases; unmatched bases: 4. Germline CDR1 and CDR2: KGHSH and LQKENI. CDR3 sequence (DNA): TGTGCCAGCTCACTGCGACAGGGGGATAGCAATCAGCCCCAGCATTTT. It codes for CASSLRQGDSNQPQHF.

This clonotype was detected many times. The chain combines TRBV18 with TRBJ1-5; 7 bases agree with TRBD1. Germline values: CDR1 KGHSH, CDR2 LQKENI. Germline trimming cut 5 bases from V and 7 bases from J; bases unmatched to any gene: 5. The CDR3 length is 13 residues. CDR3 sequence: CASSKGAGQPQHF. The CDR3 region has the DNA TGTGCCAGCTCAAAGGGGGCTGGGCAGCCCCAGCATTTT.

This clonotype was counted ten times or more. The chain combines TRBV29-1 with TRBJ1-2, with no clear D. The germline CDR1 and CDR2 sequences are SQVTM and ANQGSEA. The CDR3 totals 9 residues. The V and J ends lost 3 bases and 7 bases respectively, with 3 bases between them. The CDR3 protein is CSVERGYTF. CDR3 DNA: TGCAGCGTTGAGCGTGGCTACACCTTC.

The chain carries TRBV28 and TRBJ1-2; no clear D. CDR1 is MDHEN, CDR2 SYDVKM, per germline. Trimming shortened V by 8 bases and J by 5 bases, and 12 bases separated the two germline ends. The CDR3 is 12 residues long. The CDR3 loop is CASYLSGYGYTF. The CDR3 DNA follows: TGTGCCAGCTACTTATCGGGGTATGGCTACACCTTC.

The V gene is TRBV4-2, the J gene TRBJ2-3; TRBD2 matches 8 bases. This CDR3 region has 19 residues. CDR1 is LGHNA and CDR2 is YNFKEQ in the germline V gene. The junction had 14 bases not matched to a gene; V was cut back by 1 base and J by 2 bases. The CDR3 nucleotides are TGTGCCAGCAGCCAAGGGCTTAGCGGGGACCCTCGGCCCACAGATACGCAGTATTTT. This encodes CASSQGLSGDPRPTDTQYF.

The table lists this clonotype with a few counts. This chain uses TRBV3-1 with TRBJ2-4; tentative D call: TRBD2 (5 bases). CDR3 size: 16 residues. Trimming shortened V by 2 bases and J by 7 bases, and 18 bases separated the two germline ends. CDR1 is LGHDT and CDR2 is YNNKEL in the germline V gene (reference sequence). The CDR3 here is CASSQRAAALPNIQYF. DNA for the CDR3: TGTGCCAGCAGCCAAAGAGCAGCGGCTCTCCCCAACATTCAGTACTTC.

In DNA form, the CDR3 reads TGCAGCGTAACAACGGACAGGGTGAAAACCGGGGAGCTGTTTTTT. Translation gives CSVTTDRVKTGELFF. The chain carries TRBV29-1 and TRBJ2-2, with 8 nucleotides matching TRBD1. V dropped 6 bases and J dropped 5; count of bases not matched to a gene: 11. There are 15 residues in the CDR3. Germline CDR1 is SQVTM and CDR2 is ANQGSEA.

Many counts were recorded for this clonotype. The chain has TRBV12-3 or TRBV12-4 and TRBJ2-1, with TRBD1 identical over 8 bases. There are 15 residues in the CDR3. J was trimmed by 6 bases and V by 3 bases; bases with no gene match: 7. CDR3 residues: CASSLGQGARNEQFF. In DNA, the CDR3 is TGTGCCAGCAGTTTGGGGCAGGGGGCTCGCAATGAGCAGTTCTTC.

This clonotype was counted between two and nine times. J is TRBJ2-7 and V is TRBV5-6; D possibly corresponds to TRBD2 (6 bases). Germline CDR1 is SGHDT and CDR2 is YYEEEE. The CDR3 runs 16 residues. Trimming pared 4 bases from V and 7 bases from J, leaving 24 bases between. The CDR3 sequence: CASSQSGWEAYVEQYF. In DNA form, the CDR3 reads TGTGCCAGCAGCCAAAGCGGGTGGGAGGCGTACGTGGAGCAGTACTTC.

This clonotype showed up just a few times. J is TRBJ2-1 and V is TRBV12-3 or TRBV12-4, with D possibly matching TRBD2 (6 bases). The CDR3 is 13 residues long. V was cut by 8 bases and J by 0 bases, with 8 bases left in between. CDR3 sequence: CASVGGSYNEQFF. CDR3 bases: TGTGCCAGCGTGGGGGGCTCCTACAATGAGCAGTTCTTC.

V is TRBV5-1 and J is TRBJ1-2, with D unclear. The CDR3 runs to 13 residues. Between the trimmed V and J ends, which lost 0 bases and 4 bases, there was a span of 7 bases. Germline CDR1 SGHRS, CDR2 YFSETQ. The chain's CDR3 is CASSLGGAYGYTF. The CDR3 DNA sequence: TGCGCCAGCAGCTTGGGAGGCGCCTATGGCTACACCTTC.